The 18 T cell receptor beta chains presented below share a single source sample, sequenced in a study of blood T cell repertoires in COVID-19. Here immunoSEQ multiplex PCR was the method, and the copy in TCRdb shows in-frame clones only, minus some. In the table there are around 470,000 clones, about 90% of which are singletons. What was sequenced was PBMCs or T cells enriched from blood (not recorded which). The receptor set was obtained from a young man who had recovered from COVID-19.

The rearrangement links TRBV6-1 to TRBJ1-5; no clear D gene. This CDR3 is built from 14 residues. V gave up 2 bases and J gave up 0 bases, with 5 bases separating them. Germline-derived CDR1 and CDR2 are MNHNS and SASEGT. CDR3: CASSEHYSNQPQHF. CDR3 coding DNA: TGTGCCAGCAGTGAACACTATAGCAATCAGCCCCAGCATTTT.

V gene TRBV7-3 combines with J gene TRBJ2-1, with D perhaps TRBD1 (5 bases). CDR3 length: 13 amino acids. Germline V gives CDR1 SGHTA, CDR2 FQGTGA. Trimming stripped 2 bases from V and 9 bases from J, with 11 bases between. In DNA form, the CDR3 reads TGTGCCAGCAGCTTATCGTCCAGGGCTGAGCAGTTCTTC. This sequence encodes CASSLSSRAEQFF.

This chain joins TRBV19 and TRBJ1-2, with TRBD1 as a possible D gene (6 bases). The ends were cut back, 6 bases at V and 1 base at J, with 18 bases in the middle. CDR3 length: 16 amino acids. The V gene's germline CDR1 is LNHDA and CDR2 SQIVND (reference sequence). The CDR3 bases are TGTGCCAGTAGGCGCGAGGCAGGGGTATATAACTATGGCTACACCTTC. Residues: CASRREAGVYNYGYTF.

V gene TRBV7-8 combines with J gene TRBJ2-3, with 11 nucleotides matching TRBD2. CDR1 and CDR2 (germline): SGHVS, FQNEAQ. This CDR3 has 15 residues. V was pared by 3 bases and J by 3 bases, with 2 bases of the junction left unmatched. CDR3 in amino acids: CASSLTSGKTDTQYF. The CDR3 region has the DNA TGTGCCAGCAGCTTGACTAGCGGGAAAACAGATACGCAGTATTTT. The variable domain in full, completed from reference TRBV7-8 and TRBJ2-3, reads GAGVSQSPRYKVAKRGQDVALRCDPISGHVSLFWYQQALGQGPEFLTYFQNEAQLDKSGLPSDRFFAERPEGSVSTLKIQRTQQEDSAVYLCASSLTSGKTDTQYFGPGTRLTVL.

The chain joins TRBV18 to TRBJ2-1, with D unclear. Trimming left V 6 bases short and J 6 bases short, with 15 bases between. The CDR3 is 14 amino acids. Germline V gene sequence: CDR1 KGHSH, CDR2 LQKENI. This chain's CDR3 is CASSRSYSLNEQFF. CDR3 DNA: TGTGCCAGCTCCCGGAGCTACTCCCTCAATGAGCAGTTCTTC.

The chain's CDR3 is CASSTILAGGRNEQFF. The CDR3 DNA reads as TGTGCCAGCAGCACGATACTAGCGGGAGGGCGCAATGAGCAGTTCTTC. The rearrangement links TRBV7-8 to TRBJ2-1, with 13 bases identical to TRBD2. The ends lost 5 bases at V and 6 bases at J; junction bases unmatched: 7. In germline, CDR1 is SGHVS, CDR2 FQNEAQ. This CDR3 contains 16 residues.

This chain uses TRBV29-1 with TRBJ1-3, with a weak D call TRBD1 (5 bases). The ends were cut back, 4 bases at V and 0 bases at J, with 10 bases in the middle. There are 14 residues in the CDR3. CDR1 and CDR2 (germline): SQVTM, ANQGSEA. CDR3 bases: TGCAGCGTTGGAAACAGGACCTCTGGAAACACCATATATTTT. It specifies CSVGNRTSGNTIYF.

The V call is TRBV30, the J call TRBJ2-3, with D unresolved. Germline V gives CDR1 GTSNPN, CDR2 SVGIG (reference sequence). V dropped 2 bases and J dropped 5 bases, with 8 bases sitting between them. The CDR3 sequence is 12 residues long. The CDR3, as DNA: TGTGCCTGGAGTCCAGGTTTAGATACGCAGTATTTT. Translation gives CAWSPGLDTQYF.

In nucleotides, the CDR3 is TGTGCCAGCAGCCCCCGGTCTAAGACAGGGACGTCCTATGGCTACACCTTC. Its protein product is CASSPRSKTGTSYGYTF. The chain combines TRBV7-9 with TRBJ1-2; 7 bases match TRBD1. Trimming took 5 bases from V and 4 from J; bases not matched to a gene: 16. The CDR3 is made up of 17 amino acids. CDR1 and CDR2 (germline): SEHNR, FQNEAQ (reference sequence).

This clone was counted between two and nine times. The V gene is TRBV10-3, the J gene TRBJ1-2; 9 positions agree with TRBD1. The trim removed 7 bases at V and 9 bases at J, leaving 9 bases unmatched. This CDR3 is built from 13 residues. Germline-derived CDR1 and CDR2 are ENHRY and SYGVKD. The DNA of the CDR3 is TGTGCCATCAAAAGACAGGGGGATGATAGCTACACCTTC. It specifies CAIKRQGDDSYTF.

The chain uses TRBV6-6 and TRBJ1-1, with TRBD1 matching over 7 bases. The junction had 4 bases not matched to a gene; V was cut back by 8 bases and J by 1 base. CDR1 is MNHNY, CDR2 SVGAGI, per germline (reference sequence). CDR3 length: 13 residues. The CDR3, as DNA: TGTGCCAGCGCAGGGGGTACGAACACTGAAGCTTTCTTT. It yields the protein CASAGGTNTEAFF.

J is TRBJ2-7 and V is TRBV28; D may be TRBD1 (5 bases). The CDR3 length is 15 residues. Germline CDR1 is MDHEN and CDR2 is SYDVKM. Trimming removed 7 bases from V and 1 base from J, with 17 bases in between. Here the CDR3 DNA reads TGTGCCAGCACCCCGACGGACAAAAGGTCCTACGAGCAGTACTTC. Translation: CASTPTDKRSYEQYF. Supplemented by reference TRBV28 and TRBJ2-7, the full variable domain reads DVKVTQSSRYLVKRTGEKVFLECVQDMDHENMFWYRQDPGLGLRLIYFSYDVKMKEKGDIPEGYSVSREKKERFSLILESASTNQTSMYLCASTPTDKRSYEQYFGPGTRLTVT.

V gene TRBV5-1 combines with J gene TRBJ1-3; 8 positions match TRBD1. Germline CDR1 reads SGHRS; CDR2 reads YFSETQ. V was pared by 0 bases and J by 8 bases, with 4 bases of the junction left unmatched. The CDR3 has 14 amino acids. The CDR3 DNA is TGCGCCAGCAGCTTGGGGACAGGGCGAGACACCATATATTTT. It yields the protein CASSLGTGRDTIYF.

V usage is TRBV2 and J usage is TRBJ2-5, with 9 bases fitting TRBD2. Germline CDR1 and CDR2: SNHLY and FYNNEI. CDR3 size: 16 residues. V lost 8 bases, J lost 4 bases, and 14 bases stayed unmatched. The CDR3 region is CASGRGYSGSGETQYF. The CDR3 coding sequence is TGTGCCAGCGGACGAGGGTATAGCGGGAGTGGAGAGACCCAGTACTTC.

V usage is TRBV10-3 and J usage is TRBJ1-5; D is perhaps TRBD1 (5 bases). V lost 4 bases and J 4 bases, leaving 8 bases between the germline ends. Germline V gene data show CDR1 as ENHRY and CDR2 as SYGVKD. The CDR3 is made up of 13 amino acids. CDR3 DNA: TGTGCCATCAGTGTTGCAGGGAATCAGCCCCAGCATTTT. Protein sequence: CAISVAGNQPQHF.

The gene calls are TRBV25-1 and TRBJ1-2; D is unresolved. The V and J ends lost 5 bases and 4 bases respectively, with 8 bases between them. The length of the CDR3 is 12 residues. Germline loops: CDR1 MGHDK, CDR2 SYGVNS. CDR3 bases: TGTGCCAGCAGTCCTCCCGGCTATGGCTACACCTTC. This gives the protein CASSPPGYGYTF.

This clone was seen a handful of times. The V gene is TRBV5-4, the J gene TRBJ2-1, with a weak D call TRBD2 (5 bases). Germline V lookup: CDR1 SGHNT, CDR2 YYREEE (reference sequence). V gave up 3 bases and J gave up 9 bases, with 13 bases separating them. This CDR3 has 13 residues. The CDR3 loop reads CASSWPGVPEQFF. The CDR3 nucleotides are TGTGCCAGCAGCTGGCCCGGGGTGCCTGAGCAGTTCTTC.

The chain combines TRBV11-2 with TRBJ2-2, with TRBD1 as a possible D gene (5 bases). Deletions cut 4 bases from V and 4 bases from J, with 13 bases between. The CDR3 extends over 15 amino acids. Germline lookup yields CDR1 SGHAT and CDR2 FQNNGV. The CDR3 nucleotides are TGTGCCAGCAGCTCCCAGGGCTTGGGCACCGGGGAGCTGTTTTTT. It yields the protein CASSSQGLGTGELFF.